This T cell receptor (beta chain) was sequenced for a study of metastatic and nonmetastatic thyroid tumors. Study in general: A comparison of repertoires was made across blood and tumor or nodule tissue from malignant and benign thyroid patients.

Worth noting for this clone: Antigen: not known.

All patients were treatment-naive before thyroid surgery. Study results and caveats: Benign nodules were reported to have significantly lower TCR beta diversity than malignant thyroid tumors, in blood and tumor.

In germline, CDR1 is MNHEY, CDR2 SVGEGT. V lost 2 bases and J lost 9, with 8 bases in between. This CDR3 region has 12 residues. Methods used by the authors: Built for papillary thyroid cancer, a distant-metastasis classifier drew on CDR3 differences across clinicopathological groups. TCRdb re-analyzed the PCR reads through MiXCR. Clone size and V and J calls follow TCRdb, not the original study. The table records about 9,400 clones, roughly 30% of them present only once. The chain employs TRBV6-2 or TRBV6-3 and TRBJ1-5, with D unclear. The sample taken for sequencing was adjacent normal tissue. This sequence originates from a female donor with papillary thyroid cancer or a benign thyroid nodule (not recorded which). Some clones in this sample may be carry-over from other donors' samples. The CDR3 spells CASSYPGLPQHF. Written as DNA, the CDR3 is TGTGCCAGCAGTTACCCGGGCTTGCCCCAGCATTTT.